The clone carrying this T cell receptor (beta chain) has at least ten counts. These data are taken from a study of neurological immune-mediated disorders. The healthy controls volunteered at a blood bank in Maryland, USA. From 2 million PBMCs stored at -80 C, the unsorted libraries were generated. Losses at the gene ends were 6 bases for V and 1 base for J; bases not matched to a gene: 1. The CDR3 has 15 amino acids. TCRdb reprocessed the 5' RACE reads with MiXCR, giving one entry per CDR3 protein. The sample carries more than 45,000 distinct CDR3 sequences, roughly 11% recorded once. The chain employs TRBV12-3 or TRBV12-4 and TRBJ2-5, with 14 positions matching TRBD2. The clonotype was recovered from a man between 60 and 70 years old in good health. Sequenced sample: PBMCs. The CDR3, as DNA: TGTGCCAGCAGAGGACTAGCGGGGGGCCAAGAGACCCAGTACTTC. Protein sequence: CASRGLAGGQETQYF.